This is a list of T cell receptor beta chains from one sample in a study of vaccination effects on CD4 cells after COVID-19. Libraries were prepared by immunoSEQ multiplex PCR; TCRdb keeps only in-frame clonotypes and omits some of them. The sample holds approximately 70,000 clones, about four fifths seen once. Their antigen targets remain unknown. The sequencing here drew on CD4+ T cells from PBMCs cultured with HCoV-NL63 spike peptides, taken before COVID-19 vaccination. These receptors all come from a human donor who received a COVID-19 vaccine. Each CDR3 is given with its conserved first and last residue. The D gene is left open where the match is weak. A row's size may be missing; if present it is once, few, many or a size class.

v_call: TRBV2
d_call: NA
j_call: TRBJ1-3
clone_size: NA
cdr3_aa: CASSGGLVPGNTIYF
cdr3_nt: TGTGCCAGCAGTGGAGGATTGGTTCCTGGAAACACCATATATTTT

v_call: TRBV20-1
d_call: TRBD1
j_call: TRBJ1-2
clone_size: NA
cdr3_aa: CSASSDRADYGYTF
cdr3_nt: TGCAGTGCTAGTTCTGACAGGGCTGACTATGGCTACACCTTC

v_call: TRBV18
d_call: NA
j_call: TRBJ1-6
clone_size: NA
cdr3_aa: CASSEDAGMGSPLHF
cdr3_nt: TGTGCCAGCTCTGAGGACGCGGGGATGGGGTCACCCCTCCACTTT

v_call: TRBV6-6
d_call: TRBD1
j_call: TRBJ2-3
clone_size: NA
cdr3_aa: CASSRTGQDTQYF
cdr3_nt: TGTGCCAGCAGTAGGACAGGGCAAGATACGCAGTATTTT

v_call: TRBV19
d_call: TRBD1
j_call: TRBJ1-2
clone_size: few
cdr3_aa: CASSPGTVYYTF
cdr3_nt: TGTGCCAGTAGTCCTGGGACAGTTTACTACACCTTC

v_call: TRBV2
d_call: NA
j_call: TRBJ2-5
clone_size: NA
cdr3_aa: CASRVTEGPDF
cdr3_nt: TGTGCCAGCAGAGTTACGGAGGGTCCTGACTTC

v_call: TRBV30
d_call: TRBD2
j_call: TRBJ2-1
clone_size: NA
cdr3_aa: CAWRRPGASGGVEQFF
cdr3_nt: TGTGCCTGGAGGCGGCCTGGGGCTAGCGGGGGGGTTGAGCAGTTCTTC

v_call: TRBV5-1
d_call: NA
j_call: TRBJ1-2
clone_size: NA
cdr3_aa: CASSLDPGSNYGYTF
cdr3_nt: TGCGCCAGCAGCTTGGATCCAGGGTCTAACTATGGCTACACCTTC

v_call: TRBV6-2/TRBV6-3
d_call: TRBD1
j_call: TRBJ2-3
clone_size: once
cdr3_aa: CASSPRGRDTQYF
cdr3_nt: TGTGCCAGCAGCCCCAGGGGGAGAGATACGCAGTATTTT

v_call: TRBV5-1
d_call: NA
j_call: TRBJ1-1
clone_size: NA
cdr3_aa: CASRFGEANTEAFF
cdr3_nt: TGCGCCAGCAGATTCGGGGAGGCGAACACTGAAGCTTTCTTT

v_call: TRBV19
d_call: NA
j_call: TRBJ1-4
clone_size: once
cdr3_aa: CASSERGVTNEKLFF
cdr3_nt: TGTGCCAGTAGTGAGAGGGGGGTCACTAATGAAAAACTGTTTTTT

v_call: TRBV6-5
d_call: TRBD1
j_call: TRBJ1-2
clone_size: NA
cdr3_aa: CASSGQVIAGYTF
cdr3_nt: TGTGCCTCGTCCGGACAGGTTATAGCGGGCTACACCTTC

v_call: TRBV7-9
d_call: NA
j_call: TRBJ2-5
clone_size: NA
cdr3_aa: CASSSRGSVQETQYF
cdr3_nt: TGTGCCAGCTCCTCAAGGGGATCGGTACAAGAGACCCAGTACTTC

v_call: TRBV30
d_call: NA
j_call: TRBJ1-6
clone_size: NA
cdr3_aa: CAWSVVLSNSPLHF
cdr3_nt: TGTGCCTGGAGTGTAGTTCTGAGTAATTCACCCCTCCACTTT